The clone carrying this T cell receptor (beta chain) occurred a few times. The target antigen is unknown. The CDR3 totals 15 residues. With V trimmed by 8 bases and J by 6 bases, 12 bases remained unmatched. Healthy Caucasians provided all donations. A universal primer site was incorporated via template switching, and the cDNA contained unique molecular identifiers. TCRdb itself ran the 5' RACE reads through MiXCR, one entry per CDR3 protein. The sample carries about 530,000 distinct CDR3 sequences, about 22% recorded once. The data originate from a study of identical twins. Points from the study as a whole: Without tracking the same donors, conclusions rested on cross-sectional statistical analysis. Modeled out-of-frame TCR alpha sharing in monozygotic twins fell below observed levels.

The same specimen was also included in a second study, on yellow fever vaccine responses in identical twins.

The TCR originated in a young woman in good health. This sequence joins TRBV12-3 or TRBV12-4 and TRBJ2-3; TRBD2 matches 9 bases. The source material was CD4+ T cells sorted from blood. CDR3 in amino acids: CASLKTGTSFDTQYF. The CDR3, as DNA: TGTGCCAGCCTAAAAACCGGGACTAGCTTTGATACGCAGTATTTT.